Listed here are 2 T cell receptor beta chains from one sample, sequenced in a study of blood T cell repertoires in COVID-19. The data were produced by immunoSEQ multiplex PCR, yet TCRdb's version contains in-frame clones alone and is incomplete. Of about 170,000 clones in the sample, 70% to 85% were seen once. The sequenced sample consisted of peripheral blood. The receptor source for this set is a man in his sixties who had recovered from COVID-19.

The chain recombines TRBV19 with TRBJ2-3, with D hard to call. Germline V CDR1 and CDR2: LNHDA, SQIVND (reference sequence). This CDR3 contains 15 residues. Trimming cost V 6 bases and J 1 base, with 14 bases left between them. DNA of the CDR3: TGTGCCAGTAGCCGAAATGCCCGGGGCACAGATACGCAGTATTTT. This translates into CASSRNARGTDTQYF.

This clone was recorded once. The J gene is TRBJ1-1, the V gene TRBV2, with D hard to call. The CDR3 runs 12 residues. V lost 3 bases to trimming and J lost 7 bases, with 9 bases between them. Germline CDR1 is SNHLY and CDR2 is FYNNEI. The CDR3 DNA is TGTGCCAGCAGTGATGTACAGATTGAAGCTTTCTTT. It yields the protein CASSDVQIEAFF.